The present entry profiles one T cell receptor (beta chain) with its context. Its target is not known. This specimen belongs to a study of shared clonotypes between healthy human individuals. Only in-frame clones appear in the TCRdb table, and some are missing; sequencing was by immunoSEQ multiplex PCR. The table shows roughly 2.2 million clones, with under 95% occurring only once. Findings of the study overall: In general, naive subsets displayed greater estimated richness than memory subsets did. Researchers sampled only blood; tissue repertoires likely differ.

V trimming: 5 bases; J trimming: 1 base; junction bases outside the gene matches: 7. CDR3 length equals 16 residues. CDR1 is SGHTA and CDR2 is FQGNSA in the germline V gene. This TCR came from a young man in good health. Some clones in this sample may be carry-over from other donors' samples. Source material: naive CD4+ T cells from PBMCs. Indicated subset: CD45RA+ positively selected. This chain uses TRBV7-2 with TRBJ2-5; 10 bases match TRBD2. The CDR3 DNA reads as TGTGCCAGCAGCCGGGGCCTAGCGGGAGCCCAAGAGACCCAGTACTTC. Protein sequence: CASSRGLAGAQETQYF.